This T cell receptor (beta chain) originates from a study of human T cells and chemical hapten exposure. About the study: Patches that contained 0.01% DPC were applied to the upper back and read at 6 days.

Findings and limits, study-wide: Expanded TCRs were compared with controls, and the expanded TCRs formed significantly more large CDR3 similarity clusters.

Time point: patch test 1, 2 weeks after DPC sensitization. The treatment denotes: therapeutic diphenylcyclopropenone sensitization with weekly scalp DPC. Looked up from germline, CDR1 is SGHVS and CDR2 is FNYEAQ. V was clipped by 3 bases and J by 6 bases; unmatched bases: 5. The CDR3 covers 14 residues. Individual cDNA molecules (in the library) carried attached unique molecular identifiers. Each CDR3 protein is one row after TCRdb ran MiXCR on the RACE reads. The profile covers 95,000 to 150,000 distinct CDR3 sequences, with approximately 14% appearing a single time and over 0.85% taken by the ten largest. This clonotype has more than one count but fewer than ten. Its antigen is unknown.

This material consisted of whole blood, taken in connection with sensitization to the hapten diphenylcyclopropenone (DPC). V usage is TRBV7-6 and J usage is TRBJ2-1; 7 bases are shared with TRBD1. The clonotype comes from a young man with alopecia areata. Some clones in this sample may be carry-over from other donors' samples. The CDR3, as DNA: TGTGCCAGCAGCTTTCGACAGGGCGCCAATGAGCAGTTCTTC. Translating it yields CASSFRQGANEQFF.